Listed here are 25 T cell receptor beta chains from one sample, sequenced in a study of preoperative IRX-2 immunotherapy in early breast cancer. The repertoire was sequenced with immunoSEQ multiplex PCR; TCRdb's copy has only in-frame clones and lacks some. Of 40,000 to 50,000 clones in the sample, roughly 80% were seen once. Treatment denoted: preoperative locoregional IRX-2 cytokine immunotherapy. Specimen: tumor tissue, collected after IRX-2 immunotherapy. These receptors all come from a human donor with breast cancer.

For the CDR3, the DNA is TGTGCCAGCAGCATCGGGACAAACTACGAGCAGTACTTC. Amino acids: CASSIGTNYEQYF. J is TRBJ2-7 and V is TRBV7-1, with TRBD1 as a possible D gene (6 bases). TRBV7-1 is an ORF, with its function uncertain. CDR3 length: 13 amino acids. Trimming left V 5 bases short and J 3 bases short, with 11 bases between.

The rearrangement joins TRBV10-2 to TRBJ2-7; the D is unclear. Germline V CDR1 and CDR2: WSHSY, SAAADI. CDR3 length: 14 amino acids. V was shortened by 3 bases and J by 6 bases, with 15 bases between the two germline ends. The CDR3 is CASSDGNSLGEQYF. The CDR3 DNA is TGCGCCAGCAGTGATGGTAACAGCTTAGGCGAGCAGTACTTC.

With respect to this clone: Residues arising from an ambiguous or unread base are written as X. The chain joins TRBV11-3 to TRBJ2-1; 10 positions match TRBD1. CDR1 and CDR2 from the germline V gene are SGHNT and YENEEA. The CDR3 sequence is 15 residues long. V dropped 3 bases and J dropped 8; count of bases not matched to a gene: 7. In DNA, the CDR3 is TGTGCCAGCAGCTTGGCCGGGACAGGGGTCYATGAGCAGTTCTTC. Translated: CASSLAGTGVXEQFF.

This clone occurred a few times. The V call is TRBV23-1, the J call TRBJ2-5; D not resolved. TRBV23-1 is given ORF status, its function remaining uncertain. CDR3 length: 15 residues. Trimming shortened V by 0 bases and J by 8 bases, and 16 bases separated the two germline ends. The CDR3 sequence: CASSQSVRVPSTQYF. The CDR3 DNA sequence: TGCGCCAGCAGTCAATCGGTAAGGGTCCCGAGTACCCAGTACTTC.

This clone occurred once. Germline is not matched at one junction end, which may reflect a read error. The gene calls are TRBV15 and TRBJ1-5; D remains ambiguous. In germline, CDR1 is LNHNV, CDR2 YYDKDF (reference sequence). The CDR3 consists of 14 residues. The CDR3 DNA is TGTGCCACCAGCCGGGTAGACAACTATCAGCCTCAGCATTTT. Its translation is CATSRVDNYQPQHF.

This sequence joins TRBV18 and TRBJ2-2; D uncertain. The ends were cut back, 5 bases at V and 1 base at J, with 8 bases in the middle. Germline CDR1 reads KGHSH; CDR2 reads LQKENI. The CDR3 runs to 14 residues. CDR3 amino acids: CASSSGRNTGELFF. CDR3 DNA sequence: TGTGCCAGCTCATCCGGACGGAACACCGGGGAGCTGTTTTTT.

As for this clone: One junction end does not reproduce the germline sequence, and a read error may be involved. This CDR3 reads CAISAWGQGSGEKLFF. The CDR3, as DNA: TGTGCCATCAGTGCGTGGGGACAGGGAAGTGGAGAAAAACTGTTTTTT. The chain uses TRBV6-9 and TRBJ1-4; the match to TRBD1 covers 9 bases. The CDR3 length is 16 residues. CDR1 and CDR2 (germline): MNHGY, SVAAGI.

V is TRBV7-8 and J is TRBJ2-5; D may match TRBD1 or TRBD2 (5 bases each). Trimming left V 7 bases short and J 1 base short, with 10 bases between. This CDR3 is 13 amino acids long. The V gene's germline CDR1 is SGHVS and CDR2 FQNEAQ. The CDR3 sequence is CASTPGSQETQYF. The CDR3 region has the DNA TGTGCCAGCACCCCAGGGAGCCAAGAGACCCAGTACTTC.

The chain has TRBV28 and TRBJ1-4; 8 positions agree with TRBD1. Germline trimming cut 4 bases from V and 4 bases from J; bases unmatched to any gene: 5. This CDR3 region has 15 residues. CDR1 is MDHEN and CDR2 is SYDVKM in the germline V gene. As DNA, the CDR3 is TGTGCCAGCAGTTCGACAGGGGTCCATAATGAAAAACTGTTTTTT. It yields the protein CASSSTGVHNEKLFF.

This chain uses TRBV6-8 with TRBJ1-3; 11 nucleotides match TRBD1. With V trimmed by 6 bases and J by 2 bases, 3 bases remained unmatched. The germline CDR1 and CDR2 sequences are MNHGY and SAAAGT. The CDR3 consists of 15 residues. This CDR3 reads CASRRGQGAGNTIYF. CDR3 bases: TGTGCCAGCAGGCGGGGACAGGGGGCTGGAAACACCATATATTTT.

This chain connects TRBV6-8 to TRBJ2-5, with a possible D match to TRBD2 (6 bases). V was trimmed by 5 bases and J by 4 bases, leaving 17 bases between them. From germline, CDR1 is MNHGY and CDR2 SAAAGT. This CDR3 has 15 residues. The CDR3 DNA reads TGTGCCAGCAGTCTCCAGTCTAGCGTTCGAGAGACCCAGTACTTC. Translating it yields CASSLQSSVRETQYF.

This rearrangement joins TRBV5-1 to TRBJ2-7; 8 bases fit TRBD1. Germline assignment: CDR1 SGHRS and CDR2 YFSETQ. Trimming at V came to 3 bases and at J to 4 bases, leaving 6 bases not matched to a gene. CDR3 length: 14 amino acids. CDR3 sequence: CASSSSGQVYEQYF. The CDR3 region has the DNA TGCGCCAGCAGCTCTTCGGGACAGGTTTACGAGCAGTACTTC.

CDR3 in amino acids: CASSREWGPGNTIYF. Written as DNA, the CDR3 is TGTGCCAGCAGCCGAGAGTGGGGCCCTGGAAACACCATATATTTT. The V and J genes are TRBV11-3 and TRBJ1-3; TRBD1 is a possible D gene (5 bases). Trimming pared 5 bases from V and 2 bases from J, leaving 13 bases between. There are 15 residues in the CDR3. The germline V gene has CDR1 SGHNT and CDR2 YENEEA.

The genes are TRBV19 and TRBJ1-1; D perhaps matches TRBD1 (6 bases). V gave up 5 bases and J gave up 0 bases, with 13 bases separating them. The CDR3 contains 15 residues. The germline V gene has CDR1 LNHDA and CDR2 SQIVND (reference sequence). The CDR3, as DNA: TGTGCCAGTAGTTTACCCGGGACACTGAACACTGAAGCTTTCTTT. It yields the protein CASSLPGTLNTEAFF.

The V gene is TRBV18, the J gene TRBJ2-2, with TRBD2 matching over 13 bases. Germline V CDR1 and CDR2: KGHSH, LQKENI. V lost 4 bases, J lost 6 bases, and 2 bases stayed unmatched. This CDR3 has 15 residues. In DNA, the CDR3 is TGTGCCAGCTCACTCGGACTAGCGGGGGCCGGGGAGCTGTTTTTT. It encodes CASSLGLAGAGELFF.

This rearrangement joins TRBV19 to TRBJ1-4; D might be TRBD1 (6 bases). Germline CDR1 reads LNHDA; CDR2 reads SQIVND (reference sequence). This CDR3 region has 17 residues. The germline V and J ends were trimmed by 6 bases and 0 bases, with 17 bases remaining between them. In DNA form, the CDR3 reads TGTGCCAGTAGCAATCCCGGACAGTTCGCAACTAATGAAAAACTGTTTTTT. The encoded protein is CASSNPGQFATNEKLFF.

The CDR3 nucleotides read TGTGCCAGCAGTGTTTTCCGGGACAGCAAAAACATTCAGTACTTC. Translated: CASSVFRDSKNIQYF. The V and J genes are TRBV6-8 and TRBJ2-4; 7 bases agree with TRBD1. The length of the CDR3 is 15 residues. CDR1 is MNHGY, CDR2 SAAAGT, per germline. V lost 5 bases, J lost 3 bases, and 7 bases stayed unmatched.

The CDR3 DNA follows: TGCGCCAGCAGCTGGGATAGCGGGGGTAGGGGTGAGCAGTTCTTC. Its translation: CASSWDSGGRGEQFF. The V gene is TRBV23-1, the J gene TRBJ2-1; TRBD2 agrees at 9 bases. TRBV23-1 is an ORF; its function is uncertain. V gave up 6 bases and J gave up 9 bases; unmatched junction bases: 12. This CDR3 is 15 amino acids long.

V gene TRBV5-1 combines with J gene TRBJ1-4; TRBD1 matches at 7 bases. Germline V gives CDR1 SGHRS, CDR2 YFSETQ. Trimming at V came to 4 bases and at J to 7 bases, leaving 7 bases not matched to a gene. This CDR3 is built from 14 residues. The CDR3 spells CASSDARGGEKLFF. As DNA, the CDR3 is TGCGCCAGCAGCGACGCCAGGGGGGGTGAAAAACTGTTTTTT.

This clone was picked up a small number of times. CDR3 residues: CAWSLAGLSYEQYF. The CDR3 bases are TGTGCCTGGAGTCTAGCGGGACTTTCCTACGAGCAGTACTTC. This chain uses TRBV30 with TRBJ2-7; 9 positions match TRBD2. The CDR3 extends over 14 amino acids. The V segment lost 2 bases and the J segment 1 base; nucleotides outside the gene matches: 3. Germline CDR1 GTSNPN, CDR2 SVGIG (reference sequence).

The J gene is TRBJ2-7, the V gene TRBV11-3; D not resolved. Trimming took 1 base from V and 4 from J, leaving 11 bases between them. The CDR3 is 14 amino acids. CDR1 and CDR2 (germline): SGHNT, YENEEA. The CDR3 DNA reads TGTGCCAGCAGCTTAGGGGAAATCCAATACGAGCAGTACTTC. Translating it yields CASSLGEIQYEQYF.

A few counts support this clone. J is TRBJ1-4 and V is TRBV11-3; 9 nucleotides agree with TRBD1. CDR1 is SGHNT and CDR2 is YENEEA in the germline V gene. The V and J ends lost 5 bases and 10 bases, in that order; junction bases with no gene match: 14. The CDR3 runs 16 residues. The CDR3 DNA reads TGTGCCAGCAGCCGAGAGCCAGGGACAGGGTGGCGAAAACTGTTTTTT. This codes for CASSREPGTGWRKLFF.

The chain uses TRBV30 and TRBJ1-4; D gene ambiguous. The germline V and J ends were trimmed by 0 bases and 8 bases, with 10 bases remaining between them. Germline lookup yields CDR1 GTSNPN and CDR2 SVGIG (reference sequence). This CDR3 region has 13 residues. CDR3: CAWSVRTGEKLFF. The CDR3 DNA reads as TGTGCCTGGAGTGTTCGGACCGGCGAAAAACTGTTTTTT.

The chain uses TRBV19 and TRBJ1-2, with a weak D call TRBD1 (6 bases). The CDR3 spans 15 residues. The germline V and J ends were trimmed by 5 bases and 1 base, with 14 bases remaining between them. In germline, CDR1 is LNHDA, CDR2 SQIVND (reference sequence). CDR3 amino acids: CASSRPQGFNYGYTF. In DNA form, the CDR3 reads TGTGCCAGTAGTCGCCCACAGGGTTTTAACTATGGCTACACCTTC.

This chain links TRBV15 with TRBJ2-3; D perhaps matches TRBD2 (5 bases). The CDR3 extends over 14 amino acids. V was trimmed by 0 bases and J by 4 bases, leaving 8 bases between them. CDR1 LNHNV and CDR2 YYDKDF come from the germline V gene (reference sequence). For the CDR3, the DNA is TGTGCCACCAGCAGAGATCGGAGGTCAGATACGCAGTATTTT. Its protein product is CATSRDRRSDTQYF.